This passage covers 17 T cell receptor beta chains from one sample sequenced in a study of response to subunit inactivated influenza vaccine. MiXCR was run by TCRdb on the RT-PCR reads, yielding one entry per CDR3 protein. Of 630,000 or so distinct CDR3 sequences listed, about a sixth are singletons. Sequenced here: PBMCs from blood, sampled 11 to 12 days after vaccination. These receptors came from a man in his forties or fifties who received an inactivated influenza vaccine.

The chain employs TRBV7-9 and TRBJ2-5; D is unclear. CDR1 is SEHNR, CDR2 FQNEAQ, per germline (reference sequence). This CDR3 has 13 residues. In DNA, the CDR3 is TGTGCTTCCAGCAGCCCCCTTTTTGAGACCCAGTACTTC. It specifies CASSSPLFETQYF.

In its sample, this clonotype was seen a few times. The J gene is TRBJ2-7, the V gene TRBV11-2; the D is unclear. The V end was cut by 0 bases, the J end by 5 bases, with 8 bases between. The CDR3 has 13 residues. Germline V gene lookup returns CDR1 SGHAT and CDR2 FQNNGV. The CDR3 region has the DNA TGTGCCAGCAGCTTAGAAAGGTTCCACGAGCAGTACTTC. This codes for CASSLERFHEQYF.

This clonotype was seen repeatedly, ten times or more. This rearrangement joins TRBV5-1 to TRBJ2-5; 9 bases agree with TRBD2. CDR1 is SGHRS, CDR2 YFSETQ, per germline. Unmatched junction bases numbered 11, after V lost 6 bases and J lost 2 bases. The CDR3 is made up of 16 amino acids. CDR3 coding DNA: TGCGCCAGCACATTTGGAACTAGCGGGCTTCAAGAGACCCAGTACTTC. Translated: CASTFGTSGLQETQYF.

The chain combines TRBV20-1 with TRBJ2-1; D call uncertain. The CDR3 loop spans 14 amino acids. Deletions cut 2 bases from V and 9 bases from J, with 17 bases between. The germline V gene encodes CDR1 DFQATT and CDR2 SNEGSKA (reference sequence). CDR3 loop: CSARSPLFEFEQFF. The CDR3 nucleotides are TGCAGTGCTAGATCCCCCTTGTTCGAGTTTGAGCAGTTCTTC.

The chain joins TRBV10-3 to TRBJ2-5, with D possibly called TRBD1 or TRBD2 (5 bases each). V shed 0 bases and J shed 3 bases, with 11 bases lying between them. There are 15 residues in the CDR3. Germline V gives CDR1 ENHRY, CDR2 SYGVKD. CDR3 sequence reads: CAISESRAGKETQYF. In nucleotides, the CDR3 is TGTGCCATCAGTGAGTCGAGGGCAGGGAAAGAGACCCAGTACTTC.

A few counts support this clonotype. The chain uses TRBV6-5 and TRBJ1-1, with TRBD1 as a possible D gene (6 bases). Trimming took 0 bases from V and 11 from J, leaving 13 bases between them. Germline CDR1 reads MNHEY; CDR2 reads SVGAGI. The CDR3 is 13 residues long. The CDR3: CASSYSAGGRAFF. The CDR3 nucleotides are TGTGCCAGCAGTTACTCGGCGGGGGGCAGGGCTTTCTTT.

This CDR3 is CASSSYSVATDTQYF. The CDR3 nucleotides read TGTGCCAGCAGTTCATATAGTGTGGCCACAGATACGCAGTATTTT. The chain carries TRBV12-3 or TRBV12-4 and TRBJ2-3; D is unclear. The CDR3 has 15 residues. Trimming stripped 4 bases from V and 2 bases from J, with 13 bases between.

Only a few counts were recorded for this clonotype. The gene calls are TRBV7-9 and TRBJ2-5; D unclear. In germline, CDR1 is SEHNR, CDR2 FQNEAQ (reference sequence). Trimming left V 8 bases short and J 2 bases short, with 15 bases between. CDR3 length equals 14 residues. CDR3 sequence: CASGRDTKQETQYF. As DNA, the CDR3 is TGTGCCAGCGGCCGCGACACCAAGCAAGAGACCCAGTACTTC. Together with reference TRBV7-9 and TRBJ2-5, the CDR3 gives the full variable domain: DTGVSQNPRHKITKRGQNVTFRCDPISEHNRLYWYRQTLGQGPEFLTYFQNEAQLEKSRLLSDRFSAERPKGSFSTLEIQRTEQGDSAMYLCASGRDTKQETQYFGPGTRLLVL.

This clonotype showed up just a few times. In DNA, the CDR3 is TGTGCCAGCAGTCCCGACACTAGCGGAACCTACGAGCAGTACTTC. Its protein product is CASSPDTSGTYEQYF. This chain connects TRBV27 to TRBJ2-7, with 8 bases lining up with TRBD2. In germline, CDR1 is MNHEY, CDR2 SMNVEV (reference sequence). The CDR3 runs 15 residues. J was trimmed by 2 bases and V by 5 bases; bases with no gene match: 8.

The chain is built from TRBV29-1 and TRBJ2-2; D gene unclear. This CDR3 is 12 amino acids long. V lost 4 bases and J lost 4, with 7 bases in between. Germline V gene sequence: CDR1 SQVTM, CDR2 ANQGSEA. DNA for the CDR3: TGCAGCGTTGTACCGCCCACCGGGGAGCTGTTTTTT. Translation: CSVVPPTGELFF.

This clonotype was counted between two and nine times. The V call is TRBV20-1, the J call TRBJ2-7, with 14 bases fitting TRBD2. Germline V CDR1 and CDR2: DFQATT, SNEGSKA (reference sequence). V gave up 3 bases and J gave up 6 bases; unmatched junction bases: 7. The CDR3 length is 15 residues. The CDR3 coding sequence is TGCAGTGCTAGCGCGACTAGCGGGAGGGTTTCCGAGCAGTACTTC. Translation gives CSASATSGRVSEQYF.

At least ten counts were recorded for this clonotype. This chain joins TRBV5-1 and TRBJ2-2; D call uncertain. Deletions cut 2 bases from V and 3 bases from J, with 11 bases between. The germline CDR1 and CDR2 sequences are SGHRS and YFSETQ. The CDR3 sequence is 15 residues long. This chain's CDR3 is CASSLRVPDTGELFF. CDR3 in DNA: TGCGCCAGCAGCTTACGGGTCCCTGACACCGGGGAGCTGTTTTTT.

This sequence joins TRBV3-1 and TRBJ2-3, with 8 bases aligning to TRBD2. Germline CDR1 LGHDT, CDR2 YNNKEL (reference sequence). This CDR3 has 14 residues. Germline trimming cut 5 bases from V and 4 bases from J; bases unmatched to any gene: 5. The CDR3 sequence is CASSFTGGPDTQYF. Here the CDR3 DNA reads TGTGCCAGCAGCTTCACGGGAGGGCCAGATACGCAGTATTTT.

The chain joins TRBV28 to TRBJ2-3; D gene unclear. CDR3 length: 12 residues. Trimming left V 8 bases short and J 2 bases short, with 8 bases between. Looked up from germline, CDR1 is MDHEN and CDR2 is SYDVKM. The CDR3 sequence is CASGRATDTQYF. For the CDR3, the DNA is TGTGCCAGCGGAAGGGCCACAGATACGCAGTATTTT. Based on the CDR3 plus reference TRBV28 and TRBJ2-3, the full variable domain is DVKVTQSSRYLVKRTGEKVFLECVQDMDHENMFWYRQDPGLGLRLIYFSYDVKMKEKGDIPEGYSVSREKKERFSLILESASTNQTSMYLCASGRATDTQYFGPGTRLTVL.

This clonotype was seen at least ten times. The chain combines TRBV7-2 with TRBJ2-3, with 7 bases that match TRBD2. The CDR3 runs to 15 residues. Germline assignment: CDR1 SGHTA and CDR2 FQGNSA. The J segment lost 3 bases and the V segment lost 1 base, leaving 4 bases of the junction unmatched. The CDR3 DNA reads TGTGCCAGCAGCTTAGTCGGGACTAAGACAGATACGCAGTATTTT. It codes for CASSLVGTKTDTQYF.

The V and J genes are TRBV7-9 and TRBJ2-3; the D is unclear. V lost 8 bases and J 6 bases, leaving 12 bases between the germline ends. This CDR3 has 12 amino acids. Per germline, CDR1 SEHNR and CDR2 FQNEAQ (reference sequence). The CDR3 bases are TGTGCCAGCGCGAGTATTGGGGATACGCAGTATTTT. Encoded protein: CASASIGDTQYF.

This clonotype was observed a handful of times. V and J are TRBV3-1 and TRBJ1-4; D gene ambiguous. The CDR3 contains 16 residues. CDR1 is LGHDT and CDR2 is YNNKEL in the germline V gene (reference sequence). The V and J ends lost 4 bases and 7 bases respectively, with 19 bases between them. In DNA, the CDR3 is TGTGCCAGCAGCCCCGATTTCGGGTTGAGAGGTGAAAAACTGTTTTTT. This gives the protein CASSPDFGLRGEKLFF.